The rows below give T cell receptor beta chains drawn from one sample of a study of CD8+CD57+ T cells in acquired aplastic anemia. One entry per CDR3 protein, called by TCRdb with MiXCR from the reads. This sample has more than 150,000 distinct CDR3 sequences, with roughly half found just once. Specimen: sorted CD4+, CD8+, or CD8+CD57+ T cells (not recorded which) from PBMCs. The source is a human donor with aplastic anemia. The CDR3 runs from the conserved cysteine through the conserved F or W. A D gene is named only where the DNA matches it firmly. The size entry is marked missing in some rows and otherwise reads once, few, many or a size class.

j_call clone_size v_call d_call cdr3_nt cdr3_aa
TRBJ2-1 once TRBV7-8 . TGTGCCAGCGGCTTTAGCTCCTACAATGAGCAGTTCTTC CASGFSSYNEQFF
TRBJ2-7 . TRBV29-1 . TGCAGCGCCTCGGGACGGGTCTCTTACGAGCAGTACTTC CSASGRVSYEQYF
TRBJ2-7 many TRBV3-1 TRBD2 TGTGCCAGCAGCCAAGGGACTAGCGGATACGAGCAGTACTTC CASSQGTSGYEQYF
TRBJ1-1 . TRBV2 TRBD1 TGTGCCATCGGACAGGGGACCACTGAAGCTTTCTTT CAIGQGTTEAFF
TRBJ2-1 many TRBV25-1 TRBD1 TGTGCCAGCAGATCGGGACAGGGGATCCTCAATGAGCAGTTCTTC CASRSGQGILNEQFF
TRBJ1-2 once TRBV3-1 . TGTGCCAGCAGCCAGATATACAGGAGTACGATTTATGGCTACACCTTC CASSQIYRSTIYGYTF
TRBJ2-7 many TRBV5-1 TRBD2 TGCGCCAGCAGCTTGACTAGCGGCCCCACCTACGAGCAGTACTTC CASSLTSGPTYEQYF
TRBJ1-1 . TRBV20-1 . TGCAGGGGACGGGGGGGGGGGCCTACTGAAGCTTTCTTT CRGRGGGPTEAFF
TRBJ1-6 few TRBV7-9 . TGTGCCAGCAGCCCGGGGAATTCACCCCTCCACTTT CASSPGNSPLHF
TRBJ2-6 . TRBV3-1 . TGTGCCAGCAGCCTTACAGGGACCGGGGCCAACGTCCTGACTTTC CASSLTGTGANVLTF
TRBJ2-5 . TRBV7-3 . TGTGCCAGCAACGTCATCCCGGGGACCCAGTACTTC CASNVIPGTQYF
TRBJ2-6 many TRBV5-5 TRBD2 TGTGCCAGCAGCACCCGACTAGCCACAACTTTCTCTGGGGCCAACGTCCTGACTTTC CASSTRLATTFSGANVLTF
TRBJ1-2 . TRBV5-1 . TGCGCCAGCAGCACCTCAGGGTCCTTCAGCTATGGCTACACCTTC CASSTSGSFSYGYTF
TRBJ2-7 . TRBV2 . TGTGCCAGCACTCGGGCGGGACGGACCTACGAGCAGTACTTC CASTRAGRTYEQYF
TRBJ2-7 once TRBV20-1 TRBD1 TGCAGTGCTAGAGTTGGGACAGCTTCCTACGAGCAGTACTTC CSARVGTASYEQYF
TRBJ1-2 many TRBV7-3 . TGTGCCAGCAGCTCCACCCCGGGTTTTGGGGCGGGCTACACCTTC CASSSTPGFGAGYTF
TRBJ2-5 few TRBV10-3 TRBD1 TGTGCCATCAGTGTGGGACAGGGGGCCTTGACCCAGTACTTC CAISVGQGALTQYF
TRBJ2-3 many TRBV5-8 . TGTGCCAGCAGCCTAGCCAAAACAGATACGCAGTATTTT CASSLAKTDTQYF
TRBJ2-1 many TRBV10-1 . TGCGCCAGCAGTGATCGGGCGATATACAATGAGCAGTTCTTC CASSDRAIYNEQFF
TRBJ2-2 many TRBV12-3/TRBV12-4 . TGTGCCAGCAAAAGGAGCGGGGAGCTGTTTTTT CASKRSGELFF
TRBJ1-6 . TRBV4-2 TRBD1 TGTGCCAGCAGCCAAGGACAGGGCCGACCCCTCCACTTT CASSQGQGRPLHF
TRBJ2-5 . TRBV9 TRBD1 TGTGCCAGCAGCGTAGACAGGGGGCAGGGGGAGACCCAGTACTTC CASSVDRGQGETQYF
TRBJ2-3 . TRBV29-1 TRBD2 TGCAGCGTTGAACTAGCGGGCCCCCTTAGCTTC CSVELAGPLSF
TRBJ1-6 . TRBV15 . TGTGCCACCAGCAGAGACCGGGGGGGATCACCCCTCCACTTT CATSRDRGGSPLHF
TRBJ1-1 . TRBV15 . TGTGCCACCAGCAGAGAGGGTTACGGGAAGGTTTGGTTT CATSREGYGKVWF
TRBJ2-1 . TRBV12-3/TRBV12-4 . TGTGCCAGCAGTTCCCAGGGTCCCTCGCGTGAGCAGTTCTTC CASSSQGPSREQFF
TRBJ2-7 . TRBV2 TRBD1 TGTGCCAGCAGTTTATACGGTAGGACAGGGGCCTACGAGCAGTACTTC CASSLYGRTGAYEQYF
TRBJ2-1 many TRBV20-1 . TGCAGTGCTGCGGTACCCCCGAACCGCAATGAGCAGTTCTTC CSAAVPPNRNEQFF